This T cell receptor beta chain was profiled in a study of shared clonotypes between healthy human individuals. TCRdb's table, derived via immunoSEQ multiplex PCR, lists solely in-frame clones and lacks some. The data contain over 2,000,000 clones, just over 90% of them singletons. Terminally differentiated effector memory CD45RA+ cells were excluded from the naive CD8 cells, which were CD45RO-negative and positively selected for CCR7. V trimming: 2 bases; J trimming: 2 bases; junction bases outside the gene matches: 1. CDR3 size: 15 residues. Germline loops: CDR1 SGHRS, CDR2 YFSETQ. This chain connects TRBV5-1 to TRBJ2-1, with TRBD1 identical over 10 bases. The clonotype comes from a man between 18 and 35 years old in good health. Some clones in this sample may be carry-over from other donors' samples. The source material was naive CD8+ T cells from PBMCs. The CDR3 spells CASSFDRGPYNEQFF. For the CDR3, the DNA is TGCGCCAGCAGCTTCGACAGGGGGCCCTACAATGAGCAGTTCTTC.